This T cell receptor beta chain emerged from a study of blood T cell repertoires in COVID-19 (dated by TCRdb to the early 2020s). With regard to the full study: Collaborator samples came from the United States, Italy and Spain and covered acute and convalescent phases of COVID-19. Where available, HLA class I and class II types were taken from metadata supplied by the sample provider and were not determined by assay-based typing. The material from the prospective study consisted of cDNA or gDNA derived from T cells, B-cell-depleted T cells, or PBMCs. The samples were drawn from two sources: the first 160 participants of the ongoing ImmuneRACE study, and 1,254 subjects contributed by 6 global collaborators. Subjects who had been exposed to COVID-19, were actively infected with it, or had recovered from it provided the deeply sampled blood TCRbeta repertoires that made up the dataset. Nearly every sample came with metadata listing a de-identified subject ID, COVID-19 status, age in years and sex. The repertoires were released in a freely available public database intended as a resource for research on the immune response to SARS-CoV-2. General study outcomes and caveats: The amount of clinical and demographic metadata varied by source and participant and was provided uncurated.

Collaborating institutions collected whole blood in K2EDTA tubes following their own protocols. For TCRbeta analysis, collaborators shipped samples in one of three forms: frozen whole blood, isolated PBMCs, or DNA extracted from either of those sample types. The immunoSEQ Assay, a bias-controlled multiplex PCR, was used to amplify TCRbeta CDR3 regions from genomic DNA. Turning to the authors' computational methods: The number of nucleated cells in each sample was estimated from the amplification of reference gene primers within the assay. Sequence reads were collapsed and filtered to measure the absolute abundance of every unique TCRbeta CDR3 rearrangement. Productive Simpson clonality was computed per sample as the square root of Simpson's diversity index over productive rearrangements. The source is immuneACCESS, and TCRdb retained only in-frame sequences with V and J called. Part of the clones is not carried over; for the studies checked, unresolved V genes explain less than half of this, and the remainder is unexplained. The V and J calls and clone size were taken over from that table, and D and trimming were inferred from the DNA. This sample is represented by approximately 50,000 clones; about 87% of them were singletons. The top ten hold 3.5% of the sample.

Concerning this clone itself: The antigen this receptor binds is unknown. Base qualities are not provided; no much larger clone lies one nucleotide away.

V has 5 bases trimmed and J has 4 bases trimmed; junction bases matching no gene number 9. The CDR3 has 17 amino acids, counting the end cysteine and phenylalanine. CDR3 DNA is the only sequence kept; it has 51 bases, read in frame from the first base. The germline V gene (reference sequence) gives CDR1 as LNHDA and CDR2 as SQIVND. Sequencing was carried out using peripheral blood. The chain was built from TRBV19 and TRBJ2-1; TRBD2 matches 12 bases in the middle. The receptor comes from a human donor in a cohort sampled during active COVID-19. The encoded CDR3 is CASSPRTSGILYNEQFF. The DNA sequence follows: TGTGCCAGTAGTCCAAGGACTAGCGGGATCCTATACAATGAGCAGTTCTTC.